Shown below are 20 T cell receptor beta chains from a single sample sequenced in a study of T cell responses to AZD1222 COVID-19 vaccine. Generated by immunoSEQ multiplex PCR, the TCRdb table keeps only in-frame clones and is missing some. The profile shows some 150,000 clones, about 93% of them singletons. Sequenced material: peripheral blood, taken on day 0 of AZD1222 vaccination. These receptors all come from an adult in good health.

The chain recombines TRBV11-2 with TRBJ1-2, with TRBD1 as a possible D gene (5 bases). The CDR3 contains 14 residues. Germline loops: CDR1 SGHAT, CDR2 FQNNGV. V was shortened by 3 bases and J by 8 bases, with 16 bases between the two germline ends. CDR3 in amino acids: CASSFRDSLSGYTF. The CDR3, as DNA: TGTGCCAGCAGCTTCCGCGACAGTCTCAGCGGCTACACCTTC.

The rearrangement links TRBV5-4 to TRBJ2-2, with D perhaps matching TRBD1 or TRBD2 (6 bases each). V was trimmed by 4 bases and J by 3 bases, leaving 13 bases between them. CDR3 size: 15 residues. CDR1 and CDR2 from the germline V gene are SGHNT and YYREEE (reference sequence). The CDR3 sequence is CASSLGGRYTGELFF. For the CDR3, the DNA is TGTGCCAGCAGCCTAGGGGGGCGGTACACCGGGGAGCTGTTTTTT.

Written as DNA, the CDR3 is TGTGCCAGCAGCCAATGGGGTGACGATGAAAAACTGTTTTTT. Translated, it gives CASSQWGDDEKLFF. The rearrangement links TRBV3-1 (or the pseudogene TRBV3-2) to TRBJ1-4; D is undetermined. This CDR3 is built from 14 residues. V lost 2 bases, J lost 6 bases, and 10 bases lay in between. Looked up from germline, CDR1 is LGHDT and CDR2 is YNNKEL (reference sequence).

The CDR3 reads CASSLHGLTEAFF. Here the CDR3 DNA reads TGTGCCAGCAGCCTCCATGGCCTCACTGAAGCTTTCTTT. V usage is TRBV7-2 and J usage is TRBJ1-1; D gene uncertain. The CDR3 length is 13 residues. The germline V and J ends were trimmed by 5 bases and 4 bases, with 11 bases remaining between them. Germline CDR1 SGHTA, CDR2 FQGNSA.

The V gene is TRBV6-6, the J gene TRBJ1-4; D unresolved. This CDR3 region has 15 residues. Germline-derived CDR1 and CDR2 are MNHNY and SVGAGI (reference sequence). Trimming removed 6 bases at V and 3 bases at J, with 14 bases between. The CDR3 is CASSLLRESNEKLFF. In nucleotides, the CDR3 is TGTGCCAGCAGCCTACTAAGGGAATCTAATGAAAAACTGTTTTTT.

This chain uses TRBV2 with TRBJ1-3, with D uncertain. This CDR3 is 14 amino acids long. Looked up from germline, CDR1 is SNHLY and CDR2 is FYNNEI. V was clipped by 7 bases and J by 2 bases, with 12 bases between them. In nucleotides, the CDR3 is TGTGCCAGCATCAATGTTTTAGCTGGAAACACCATATATTTT. As protein: CASINVLAGNTIYF.

The chain is built from TRBV7-8 and TRBJ1-5; the match to TRBD1 covers 7 bases. Germline-derived CDR1 and CDR2 are SGHVS and FQNEAQ. CDR3 length: 16 amino acids. V shed 5 bases and J 7 bases; nucleotides not matched to a gene: 14. In DNA form, the CDR3 reads TGTGCCAGCAGCAGCCCAGGGGGAACAGGGAGGCAGCCCCAGCATTTT. As protein: CASSSPGGTGRQPQHF. The full variable domain, completed using reference TRBV7-8 and TRBJ1-5, is GAGVSQSPRYKVAKRGQDVALRCDPISGHVSLFWYQQALGQGPEFLTYFQNEAQLDKSGLPSDRFFAERPEGSVSTLKIQRTQQEDSAVYLCASSSPGGTGRQPQHFGDGTRLSIL.

V and J are TRBV5-1 and TRBJ1-2; tentative D call: TRBD1 (5 bases). Trimming took 2 bases from V and 8 from J, leaving 25 bases between them. Looked up from germline, CDR1 is SGHRS and CDR2 is YFSETQ. The CDR3 contains 17 residues. The chain's CDR3 is CASSFLPQGPTLWGYTF. The CDR3 DNA reads TGCGCCAGCAGCTTTTTACCCCAGGGCCCCACTTTGTGGGGCTACACCTTC.

The gene calls are TRBV9 and TRBJ2-1; D may match TRBD1 or TRBD2 (6 bases each). The CDR3 is 15 amino acids. The ends were cut back, 3 bases at V and 4 bases at J, with 14 bases in the middle. Looked up from germline, CDR1 is SGDLS and CDR2 is YYNGEE. CDR3 residues: CASSADGGRYNEQFF. As DNA, the CDR3 is TGTGCCAGCAGCGCAGACGGGGGCCGGTACAATGAGCAGTTCTTC.

The genes are TRBV7-6 and TRBJ2-5; 9 nucleotides agree with TRBD2. With 1 base clipped from V and 4 bases from J, the junction kept 7 bases outside the gene matches. Germline V gene lookup returns CDR1 SGHVS and CDR2 FNYEAQ. This CDR3 is built from 16 residues. This chain's CDR3 is CASSLVGGGARETQYF. The CDR3 bases are TGTGCCAGCAGCTTAGTGGGCGGGGGGGCCAGAGAGACCCAGTACTTC.

The chain recombines TRBV19 with TRBJ1-1, with TRBD1 identical over 9 bases. From germline, CDR1 is LNHDA and CDR2 SQIVND (reference sequence). The CDR3 runs 15 residues. The ends lost 5 bases at V and 6 bases at J; junction bases unmatched: 10. As DNA, the CDR3 is TGTGCCAGTAGTGTCCACAGGGGGCCGGTCGCTGAAGCTTTCTTT. It yields the protein CASSVHRGPVAEAFF.

V usage is TRBV19 and J usage is TRBJ1-5; 10 bases align to TRBD1. The CDR3 sequence is 15 residues long. V was clipped by 5 bases and J by 7 bases; unmatched bases: 8. Germline CDR1 is LNHDA and CDR2 is SQIVND (reference sequence). The CDR3 coding sequence is TGTGCCAGTAGTTCCTGGGACAGGGGTCGGCAGCCCCAGCATTTT. The encoded protein is CASSSWDRGRQPQHF.

The rearrangement uses TRBV7-2 and TRBJ1-2; possibly TRBD1 for D (6 bases). This CDR3 has 15 amino acids. Germline CDR1 SGHTA, CDR2 FQGNSA. Trimming pared 7 bases from V and 2 bases from J, leaving 17 bases between. In DNA, the CDR3 is TGTGCCAGCACTCAGAGCTCGGACAGAAACTATGGCTACACCTTC. This encodes CASTQSSDRNYGYTF.

The chain couples TRBV5-1 to TRBJ2-2; 12 bases fit TRBD1. The CDR3 spans 16 residues. Trimming cost V 5 bases and J 5 bases; bases outside gene matches: 7. From germline, CDR1 is SGHRS and CDR2 YFSETQ. CDR3 protein: CASSSPGQGATGELFF. CDR3 nucleotides: TGCGCCAGCAGTTCCCCGGGACAGGGGGCTACCGGGGAGCTGTTTTTT.

The rearrangement joins TRBV3-1 (or the pseudogene TRBV3-2) to TRBJ1-4, with unresolved D. Germline V CDR1 and CDR2: LGHDT, YNNKEL (reference sequence). V lost 4 bases, J lost 6 bases, and 9 bases lay in between. The CDR3 extends over 13 amino acids. The CDR3 DNA is TGTGCCAGCAGCCCCGGCGGGGATGAAAAACTGTTTTTT. Translating gives CASSPGGDEKLFF.

This chain joins TRBV7-2 and TRBJ2-1; the D is unclear. V was shortened by 2 bases and J by 8 bases, with 10 bases between the two germline ends. From germline, CDR1 is SGHTA and CDR2 FQGNSA. The CDR3 is made up of 13 amino acids. CDR3 residues: CASSLRYPDEQFF. In DNA form, the CDR3 reads TGTGCCAGCAGCTTAAGGTATCCGGATGAGCAGTTCTTC.

The DNA for the CDR3 is TGTGCCAGCAGTAAACACAGGGTTTTCTACGAGCAGTACTTC. Protein: CASSKHRVFYEQYF. This chain uses TRBV27 with TRBJ2-7, with a possible D match to TRBD1 (6 bases). The ends were cut back, 5 bases at V and 3 bases at J, with 14 bases in the middle. CDR3 length: 14 amino acids. The germline V gene has CDR1 MNHEY and CDR2 SMNVEV (reference sequence).

The rearrangement joins TRBV29-1 to TRBJ1-2, with D unclear. The germline V gene encodes CDR1 SQVTM and CDR2 ANQGSEA. The CDR3 consists of 12 residues. Between the trimmed V and J ends, which lost 6 bases and 2 bases, there was a span of 10 bases. The CDR3 sequence is CSVWTANYGYTF. DNA for the CDR3: TGCAGCGTCTGGACGGCAAACTATGGCTACACCTTC. Combining the CDR3 with reference TRBV29-1 and TRBJ1-2 gives the whole variable domain SAVISQKPSRDICQRGTSLTIQCQVDSQVTMMFWYRQQPGQSLTLIATANQGSEATYESGFVIDKFPISRPNLTFSTLTVSNMSPEDSSIYLCSVWTANYGYTFGSGTRLTVV.

CDR3 region: CASSASGLSYNEQFF. The CDR3 DNA is TGTGCCAGCAGCGCTAGCGGCCTATCCTACAATGAGCAGTTCTTC. The chain couples TRBV9 to TRBJ2-1; 7 nucleotides align to TRBD2. CDR1 and CDR2 from the germline V gene are SGDLS and YYNGEE. The V and J ends lost 3 bases and 1 base, in that order; junction bases with no gene match: 4. The CDR3 runs to 15 residues.

V is TRBV6-6 and J is TRBJ1-3; no clear D. The CDR3 runs to 14 residues. CDR1 is MNHNY and CDR2 is SVGAGI in the germline V gene (reference sequence). V gave up 6 bases and J gave up 0 bases, with 9 bases separating them. CDR3 loop: CASSAGSSGNTIYF. In DNA, the CDR3 is TGTGCCAGCAGCGCCGGAAGCTCTGGAAACACCATATATTTT.